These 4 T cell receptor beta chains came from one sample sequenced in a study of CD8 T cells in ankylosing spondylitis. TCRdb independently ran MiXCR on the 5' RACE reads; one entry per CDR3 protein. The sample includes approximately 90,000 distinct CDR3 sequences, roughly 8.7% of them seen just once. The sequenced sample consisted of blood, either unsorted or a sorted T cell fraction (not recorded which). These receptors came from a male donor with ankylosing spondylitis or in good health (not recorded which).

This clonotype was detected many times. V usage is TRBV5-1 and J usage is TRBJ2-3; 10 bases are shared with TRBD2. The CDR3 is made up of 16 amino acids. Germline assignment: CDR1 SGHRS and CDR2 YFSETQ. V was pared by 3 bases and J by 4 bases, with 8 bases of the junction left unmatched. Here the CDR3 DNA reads TGCGCCAGCAGCTCATTAGCGGGAGGATTTGCAGATACGCAGTATTTT. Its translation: CASSSLAGGFADTQYF.

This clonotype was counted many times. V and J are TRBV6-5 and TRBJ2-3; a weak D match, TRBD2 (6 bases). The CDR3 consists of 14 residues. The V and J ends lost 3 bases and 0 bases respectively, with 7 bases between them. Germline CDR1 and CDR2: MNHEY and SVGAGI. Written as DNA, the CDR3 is TGTGCCAGCAGTTATGGGGGGAGCACAGATACGCAGTATTTT. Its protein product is CASSYGGSTDTQYF.

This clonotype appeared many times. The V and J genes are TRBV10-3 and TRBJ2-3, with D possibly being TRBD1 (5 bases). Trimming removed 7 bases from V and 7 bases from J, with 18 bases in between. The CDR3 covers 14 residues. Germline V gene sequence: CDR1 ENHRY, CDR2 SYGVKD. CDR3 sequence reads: CAITQGFGENTQYF. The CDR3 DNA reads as TGTGCCATCACTCAGGGCTTTGGGGAAAATACGCAGTATTTT.

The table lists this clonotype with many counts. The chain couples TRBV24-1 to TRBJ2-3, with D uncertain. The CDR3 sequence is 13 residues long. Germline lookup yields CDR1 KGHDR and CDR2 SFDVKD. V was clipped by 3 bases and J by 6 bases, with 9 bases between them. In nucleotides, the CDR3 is TGTGCCACCAGTGATGGTGAAGCCGATACGCAGTATTTT. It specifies CATSDGEADTQYF.